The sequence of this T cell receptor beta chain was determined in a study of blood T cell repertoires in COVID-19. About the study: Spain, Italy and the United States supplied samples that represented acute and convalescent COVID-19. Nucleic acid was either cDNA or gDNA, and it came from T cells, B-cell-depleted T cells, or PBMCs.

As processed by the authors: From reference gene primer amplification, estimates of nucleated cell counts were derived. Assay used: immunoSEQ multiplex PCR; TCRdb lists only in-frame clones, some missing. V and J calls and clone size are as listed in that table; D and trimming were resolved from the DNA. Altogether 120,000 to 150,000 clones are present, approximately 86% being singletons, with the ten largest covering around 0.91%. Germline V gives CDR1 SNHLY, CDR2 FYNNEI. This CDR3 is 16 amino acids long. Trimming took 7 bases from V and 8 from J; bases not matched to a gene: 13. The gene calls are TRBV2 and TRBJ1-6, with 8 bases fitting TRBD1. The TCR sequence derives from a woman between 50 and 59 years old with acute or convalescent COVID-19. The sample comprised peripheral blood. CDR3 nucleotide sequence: TGTGCCAGCAAGAGATCGAGGACAGGGTTGGATTCACCCCTCCACTTT. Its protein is CASKRSRTGLDSPLHF.